The T cell receptor (beta chain) described here comes from a study of blood T cell repertoires in COVID-19. In the study overall: T cells, B-cell-depleted T cells, or PBMCs supplied cDNA or gDNA.

Original data processing: Reference gene primer amplification gave nucleated cell count estimates. TCRdb's table, derived via immunoSEQ multiplex PCR, lists solely in-frame clones and lacks some. V, J and clone size are taken as reported in that table, and D and trimming were inferred from the DNA itself. The table has roughly 97,000 clones, about four fifths seen once. Sequenced material: peripheral blood. The receptor was isolated from a woman aged 80 or over with active or convalescent COVID-19.

The CDR3 loop is CASSFRTAQETQYF. CDR3 sequence (DNA): TGTGCCAGCAGCTTCCGGACAGCCCAAGAGACCCAGTACTTC. The chain is built from TRBV5-8 and TRBJ2-5; possible D gene TRBD1, 6 bases. Germline V gene sequence: CDR1 SGHTS, CDR2 YDEGEE. The CDR3 is 14 amino acids. V was clipped by 2 bases and J by 1 base, with 9 bases between them.